This entry features one TCR beta chain sequence. Its matching antigen is unknown. These data originate in a study of T cell repertoires in cytomegalovirus infection. Study as a whole: It was recently identified HLA-C-restricted and well-studied HLA-B-restricted CMV epitopes that the study used. Study observations and caveats: HLA-C-restricted CMV clonotypes gave the most frequent clonotype in two of eight donors.

A single record per CDR3 protein comes from TCRdb applying MiXCR to the reads. The data show approximately 300,000 distinct CDR3 sequences, 25% to 30% seen once. This TCR came from a human donor in good health (CMV status not recorded). Some clones in this sample may be carry-over from other donors' samples. This specimen consisted of cultured PBMCs, obtained from culture after CMV antigen stimulation.

This CDR3 is CASSLKMGGSNEKLFF. The CDR3 DNA is TGTGCCAGCAGCTTGAAAATGGGAGGATCAAATGAAAAACTGTTTTTT. The rearrangement links TRBV5-4 to TRBJ1-4; D gene uncertain. The germline V and J ends were trimmed by 1 base and 5 bases, with 15 bases remaining between them. Germline CDR1 reads SGHNT; CDR2 reads YYREEE (reference sequence). The CDR3 runs to 16 residues.